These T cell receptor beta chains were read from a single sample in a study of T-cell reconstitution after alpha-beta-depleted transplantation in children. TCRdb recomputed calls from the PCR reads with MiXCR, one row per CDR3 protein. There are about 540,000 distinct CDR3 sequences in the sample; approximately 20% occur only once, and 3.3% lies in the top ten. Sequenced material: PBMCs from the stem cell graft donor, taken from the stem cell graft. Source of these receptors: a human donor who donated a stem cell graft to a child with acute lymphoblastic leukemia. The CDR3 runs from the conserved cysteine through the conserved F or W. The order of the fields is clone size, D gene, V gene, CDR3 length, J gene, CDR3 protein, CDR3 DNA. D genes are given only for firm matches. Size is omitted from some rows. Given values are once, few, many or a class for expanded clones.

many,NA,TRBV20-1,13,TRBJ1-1,CSARPDDDTEAFF,TGCAGTGCTAGACCGGACGACGACACTGAAGCTTTCTTT
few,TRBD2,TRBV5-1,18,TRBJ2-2,CASSSRISGRGNTGELFF,TGCGCCAGCAGCTCCCGTATTAGCGGGAGGGGAAACACCGGGGAGCTGTTTTTT
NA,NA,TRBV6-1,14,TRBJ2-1,CASRGLRSYNEQFF,TGTGCCAGCAGGGGCCTCCGCTCCTACAATGAGCAGTTCTTC
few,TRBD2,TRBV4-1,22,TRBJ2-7,CASSLKLAGGRGWLSSSYEQYF,TGCGCCAGCAGCCTTAAACTAGCGGGAGGGCGGGGCTGGCTCTCAAGCTCCTACGAGCAGTACTTC
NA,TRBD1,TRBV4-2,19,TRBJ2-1,CASSGRDRGPIHLYNEQFF,TGTGCCAGCAGCGGCCGGGACAGGGGGCCCATACACCTTTACAATGAGCAGTTCTTC
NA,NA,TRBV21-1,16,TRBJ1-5,CASSGYKDRGRQPQHF,TGTGCCAGCAGCGGGTATAAGGACAGGGGAAGGCAGCCCCAGCATTTT
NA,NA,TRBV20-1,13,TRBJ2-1,CSAEGPSVGEQFF,TGCAGTGCTGAGGGACCTTCGGTGGGTGAGCAGTTCTTC
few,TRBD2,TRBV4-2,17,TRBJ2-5,CASSQEPGLAGKETQYF,TGTGCCAGCAGCCAGGAACCGGGACTAGCGGGAAAAGAGACCCAGTACTTC
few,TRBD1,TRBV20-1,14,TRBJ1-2,CSVRRGQGYYGYTF,TGCAGTGTAAGGCGTGGACAGGGCTACTATGGCTACACCTTC
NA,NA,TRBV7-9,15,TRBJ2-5,CASSSTPRQQETQYF,TGTGCCAGCAGCTCAACACCCCGACAGCAAGAGACCCAGTACTTC
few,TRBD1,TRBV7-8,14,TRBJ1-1,CASSHGQGQTEAFF,TGTGCCAGCAGTCATGGACAGGGACAGACTGAAGCTTTCTTT
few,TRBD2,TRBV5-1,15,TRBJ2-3,CASSFTAGGPDTQYF,TGCGCCAGCAGCTTTACAGCGGGAGGGCCGGATACGCAGTATTTT
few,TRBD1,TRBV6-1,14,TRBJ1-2,CASSRGQGSGGYTF,TGTGCCAGCAGCAGGGGACAGGGGAGCGGCGGCTACACCTTC
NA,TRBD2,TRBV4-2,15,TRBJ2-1,CASSQRTSDYNEQFF,TGTGCCAGCAGCCAGAGGACTAGCGACTACAATGAGCAGTTCTTC
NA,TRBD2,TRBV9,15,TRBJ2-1,CASSVRAGGISEQFF,TGTGCCAGCAGCGTACGGGCGGGAGGGATAAGTGAGCAGTTCTTC
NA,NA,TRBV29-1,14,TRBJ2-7,CSVAAESLTYEQYF,TGCAGCGTCGCCGCCGAGTCCTTGACCTACGAGCAGTACTTC
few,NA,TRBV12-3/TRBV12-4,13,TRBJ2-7,CASSLAHPYEQYF,TGTGCCAGCAGTTTAGCGCATCCCTACGAGCAGTACTTC
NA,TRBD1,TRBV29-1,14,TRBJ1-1,CSVTGQGLNTEAFF,TGCAGCGTCACGGGACAGGGTTTGAACACTGAAGCTTTCTTT
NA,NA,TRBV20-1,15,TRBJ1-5,CSARDHDSEGQPQHF,TGCAGTGCTAGAGATCACGACTCGGAGGGTCAGCCCCAGCATTTT
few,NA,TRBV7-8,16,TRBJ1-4,CASSHLPSATNEKLFF,TGTGCCAGCAGCCATCTACCCTCCGCAACTAATGAAAAACTGTTTTTT
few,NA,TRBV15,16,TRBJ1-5,CATSRDRDSNNQPQHF,TGTGCCACCAGCAGAGATCGTGACAGCAACAATCAGCCCCAGCATTTT
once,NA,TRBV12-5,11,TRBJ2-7,CASGQNYEQYF,TGTGCTAGTGGTCAAAACTACGAGCAGTACTTC
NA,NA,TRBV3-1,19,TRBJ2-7,CASSPQPGHTTTLYYEQYF,TGTGCCAGCAGCCCCCAACCGGGACATACCACAACCCTTTACTACGAGCAGTACTTC
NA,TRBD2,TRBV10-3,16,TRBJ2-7,CAISESGRLAGDEQYF,TGTGCCATCAGTGAGTCGGGGCGACTAGCGGGTGACGAGCAGTACTTC
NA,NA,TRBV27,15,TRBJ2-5,CASSPTAGRVETQYF,TGTGCCAGCAGTCCCACCGCGGGGCGCGTAGAGACCCAGTACTTC
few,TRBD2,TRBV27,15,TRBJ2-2,CASSPREVSTGELFF,TGTGCCAGCAGCCCACGGGAGGTTAGCACCGGGGAGCTGTTTTTT
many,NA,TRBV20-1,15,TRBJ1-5,CSARAPGGENQPQHF,TGCAGTGCTAGAGCCCCCGGAGGTGAAAATCAGCCCCAGCATTTT
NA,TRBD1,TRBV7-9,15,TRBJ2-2,CASSGTGFYTGELFF,TGTGCCTCATCCGGGACAGGGTTTTACACCGGGGAGCTGTTTTTT
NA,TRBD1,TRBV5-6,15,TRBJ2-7,CASSNRQGPFYEQYF,TGTGCCAGCAGCAACAGACAGGGCCCGTTCTACGAGCAGTACTTC
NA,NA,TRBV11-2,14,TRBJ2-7,CASSSLTGSYEQYF,TGTGCCAGCAGCTCCCTGACAGGTTCCTACGAGCAGTACTTC
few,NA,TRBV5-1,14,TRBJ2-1,CASSLGTRDNEQFF,TGCGCCAGCAGCTTGGGTACTCGAGACAATGAGCAGTTCTTC
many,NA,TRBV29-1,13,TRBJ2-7,CSVEDKGGYEQYF,TGCAGCGTTGAAGATAAGGGCGGCTACGAGCAGTACTTC
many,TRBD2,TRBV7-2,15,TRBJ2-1,CASSLRTSGRGEQFF,TGTGCCAGCAGCTTAAGAACTAGCGGGAGAGGTGAGCAGTTCTTC
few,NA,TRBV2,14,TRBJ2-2,CASSESLVTGELFF,TGTGCCAGCAGTGAATCACTGGTTACCGGGGAGCTGTTTTTT
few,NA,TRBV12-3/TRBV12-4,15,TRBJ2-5,CASSRGTQGQETQYF,TGTGCCAGCAGCCGTGGGACCCAGGGGCAAGAGACCCAGTACTTC
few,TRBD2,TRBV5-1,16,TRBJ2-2,CASSLRTSGMTGELFF,TGCGCCAGCAGCTTACGGACTAGCGGGATGACCGGGGAGCTGTTTTTT
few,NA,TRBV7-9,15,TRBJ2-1,CASSLDIKGRNEQFF,TGTGCCAGCAGCTTAGATATAAAGGGAAGGAATGAGCAGTTCTTC
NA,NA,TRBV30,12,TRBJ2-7,CAWNTFTYEQYF,TGTGCCTGGAACACCTTCACCTACGAGCAGTACTTC
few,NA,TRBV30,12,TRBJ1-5,CAWSIFDQPQHF,TGTGCCTGGTCTATATTCGACCAGCCCCAGCATTTT
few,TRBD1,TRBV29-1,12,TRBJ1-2,CSGSYRGYGYTF,TGCAGCGGATCTTACAGGGGCTATGGCTACACCTTC
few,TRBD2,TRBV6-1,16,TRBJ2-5,CASSPGLAGFQETQYF,TGTGCCAGCAGTCCCGGACTAGCGGGCTTCCAAGAGACCCAGTACTTC
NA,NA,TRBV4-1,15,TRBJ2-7,CASSHPPDGSYEQYF,TGCGCCAGCAGCCATCCCCCCGACGGTTCCTACGAGCAGTACTTC
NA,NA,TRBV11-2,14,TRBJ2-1,CASSYFEVNNEQFF,TGTGCCAGCAGCTATTTCGAAGTCAACAATGAGCAGTTCTTC
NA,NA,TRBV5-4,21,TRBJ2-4,CASSFFGSGDTPKLAKNIQYF,TGTGCCAGCAGCTTTTTTGGTTCAGGGGATACTCCAAAACTAGCCAAAAACATTCAGTACTTC
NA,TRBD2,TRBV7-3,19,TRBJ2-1,CASSLTTSGRANPVNEQFF,TGTGCCAGCAGCTTAACGACTAGCGGGAGAGCCAATCCAGTAAATGAGCAGTTCTTC
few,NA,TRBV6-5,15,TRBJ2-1,CASSPGLSSYNEQFF,TGTGCCAGCAGTCCTGGACTGTCTTCCTACAATGAGCAGTTCTTC
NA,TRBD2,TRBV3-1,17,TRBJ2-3,CASSQDSRREYTDTQYF,TGTGCCAGCAGCCAAGATTCCAGGCGGGAGTACACAGATACGCAGTATTTT
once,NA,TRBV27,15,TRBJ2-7,CASSWGARGSYEQYF,TGTGCCAGCAGTTGGGGGGCCCGTGGATCCTACGAGCAGTACTTC
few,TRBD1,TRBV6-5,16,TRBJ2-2,CASSYSGTGTTGELFF,TGTGCCAGCAGTTACTCTGGGACAGGGACCACCGGGGAGCTGTTTTTT
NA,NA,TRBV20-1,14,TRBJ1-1,CSAPYWAANTEAFF,TGCAGTGCTCCCTATTGGGCGGCGAACACTGAAGCTTTCTTT
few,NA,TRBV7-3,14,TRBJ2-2,CASSLLVGAGELFF,TGTGCCAGCAGCCTCCTAGTTGGCGCCGGGGAGCTGTTTTTT
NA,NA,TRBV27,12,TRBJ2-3,CAGGDPTDTQYF,TGTGCCGGAGGGGACCCCACAGATACGCAGTATTTT
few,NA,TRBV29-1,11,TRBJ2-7,CSVRRDYEQYF,TGCAGCGTTCGACGGGACTACGAGCAGTACTTC
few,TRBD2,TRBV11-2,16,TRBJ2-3,CASSPWTSGGPDTQYF,TGTGCCAGCAGCCCGTGGACTAGCGGGGGTCCTGATACGCAGTATTTT
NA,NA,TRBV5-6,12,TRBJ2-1,CASGPPAHEQFF,TGTGCCAGCGGACCACCTGCCCATGAGCAGTTCTTC